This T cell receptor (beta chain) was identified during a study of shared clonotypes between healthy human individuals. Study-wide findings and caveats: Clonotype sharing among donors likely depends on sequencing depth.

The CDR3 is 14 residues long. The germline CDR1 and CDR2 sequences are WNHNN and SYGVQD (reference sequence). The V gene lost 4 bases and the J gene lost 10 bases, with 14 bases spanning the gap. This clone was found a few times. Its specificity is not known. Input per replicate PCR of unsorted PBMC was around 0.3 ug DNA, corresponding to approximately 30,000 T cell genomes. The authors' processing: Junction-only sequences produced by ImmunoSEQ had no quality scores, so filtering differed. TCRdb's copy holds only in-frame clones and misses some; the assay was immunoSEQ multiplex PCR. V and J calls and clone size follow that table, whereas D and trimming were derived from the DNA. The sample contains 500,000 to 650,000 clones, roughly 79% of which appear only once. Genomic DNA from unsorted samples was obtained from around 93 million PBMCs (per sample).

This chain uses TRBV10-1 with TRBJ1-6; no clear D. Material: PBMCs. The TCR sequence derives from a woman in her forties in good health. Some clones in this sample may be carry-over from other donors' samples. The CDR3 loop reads CASSVTPAGSPLHF. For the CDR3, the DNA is TGCGCCAGCAGTGTGACCCCGGCAGGATCACCCCTCCACTTT.